This TCR beta chain comes out of a study of T cell changes during pregnancy in multiple sclerosis. This CDR3 has 15 residues. V shed 3 bases, J shed 3 bases, and the junction held 5 bases outside the gene matches. CDR1 and CDR2 (germline): SGHRS, YFSETQ. Libraries were prepared by immunoSEQ multiplex PCR; TCRdb keeps only in-frame clonotypes and omits some of them. The repertoire holds some 59,000 clones, about 89% seen once, with about 2.5% in the top ten. The sequence came from a female donor with multiple sclerosis, enrolled in a pregnancy study. The material was peripheral blood, obtained in the first trimester of pregnancy. The chain joins TRBV5-1 to TRBJ2-7, with 11 positions matching TRBD1. CDR3 amino acids: CASSWGTGGFYEQYF. The CDR3 DNA reads as TGCGCCAGCAGCTGGGGGACAGGGGGATTCTACGAGCAGTACTTC.